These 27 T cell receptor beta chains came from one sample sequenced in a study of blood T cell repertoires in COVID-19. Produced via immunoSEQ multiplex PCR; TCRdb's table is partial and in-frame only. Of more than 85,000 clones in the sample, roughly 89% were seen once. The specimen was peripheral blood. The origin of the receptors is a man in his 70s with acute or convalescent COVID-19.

CDR3 sequence: CASSYPRTSGVYEQYF. For the CDR3, the DNA is TGTGCCAGCAGTTACCCCAGGACTAGCGGTGTTTACGAGCAGTACTTC. The chain uses TRBV6-6 and TRBJ2-7, with TRBD2 identical over 10 bases. Germline V CDR1 and CDR2: MNHNY, SVGAGI (reference sequence). The CDR3 length is 16 residues. V lost 2 bases, J lost 4 bases, and 8 bases stayed unmatched.

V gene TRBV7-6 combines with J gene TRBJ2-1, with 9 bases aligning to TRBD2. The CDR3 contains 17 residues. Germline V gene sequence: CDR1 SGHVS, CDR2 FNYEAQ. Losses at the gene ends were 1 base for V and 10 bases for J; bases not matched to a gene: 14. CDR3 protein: CASSLGPREGRLGEQFF. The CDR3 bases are TGTGCCAGCAGCTTAGGACCGCGGGAGGGCAGGTTAGGGGAGCAGTTCTTC.

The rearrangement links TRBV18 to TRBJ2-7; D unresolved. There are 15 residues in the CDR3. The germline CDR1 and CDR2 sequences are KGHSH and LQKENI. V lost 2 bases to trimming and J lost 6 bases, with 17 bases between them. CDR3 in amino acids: CASSPSPIRVLEQYF. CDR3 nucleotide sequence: TGTGCCAGCTCACCATCGCCTATTCGGGTTCTCGAGCAGTACTTC.

CDR3 protein: CASSLRGIPANVLTF. The CDR3 nucleotides are TGCGCCAGCAGCTTGAGGGGCATCCCGGCCAACGTCCTGACTTTC. The chain joins TRBV5-1 to TRBJ2-6, with D possibly being TRBD1 (5 bases). Trimming pared 1 base from V and 6 bases from J, leaving 11 bases between. The CDR3 loop spans 15 amino acids. CDR1 is SGHRS, CDR2 YFSETQ, per germline.

The CDR3 bases are TGTGCCAGCAGTTACTCGCCCGGACAGGGTAGCAATCAGCCCCAGCATTTT. Protein product: CASSYSPGQGSNQPQHF. The V and J genes are TRBV6-2 or TRBV6-3 and TRBJ1-5; 8 bases are a match to TRBD1. The CDR3 covers 17 residues. J was trimmed by 0 bases and V by 0 bases; bases with no gene match: 4. Germline loops: CDR1 MNHEY, CDR2 SVGEGT.

Here the CDR3 reads CASSYSHNEKLFF. DNA for the CDR3: TGTGCCAGCAGTTACTCACATAATGAAAAACTGTTTTTT. The chain carries TRBV6-5 and TRBJ1-4; D unresolved. V was cut by 0 bases and J by 4 bases, with 3 bases left in between. Germline V gene sequence: CDR1 MNHEY, CDR2 SVGAGI. The length of the CDR3 is 13 residues.

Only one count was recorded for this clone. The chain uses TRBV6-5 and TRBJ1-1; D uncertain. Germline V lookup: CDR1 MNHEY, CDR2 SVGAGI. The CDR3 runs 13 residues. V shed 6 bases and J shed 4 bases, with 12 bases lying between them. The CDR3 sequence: CASRTTRATEAFF. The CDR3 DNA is TGTGCCAGCAGGACCACTAGGGCCACTGAAGCTTTCTTT.

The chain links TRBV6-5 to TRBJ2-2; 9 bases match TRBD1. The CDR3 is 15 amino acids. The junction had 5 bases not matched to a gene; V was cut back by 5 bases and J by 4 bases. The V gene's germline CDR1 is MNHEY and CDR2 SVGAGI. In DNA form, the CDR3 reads TGTGCCAGCAGTCGGGACAGGGTTAGCACCGGGGAGCTGTTTTTT. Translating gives CASSRDRVSTGELFF.

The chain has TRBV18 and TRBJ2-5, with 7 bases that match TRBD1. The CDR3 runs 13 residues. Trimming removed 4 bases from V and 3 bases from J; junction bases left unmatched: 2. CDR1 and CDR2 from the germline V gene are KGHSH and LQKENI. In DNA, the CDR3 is TGTGCCAGCTCACGCGGACAGGAAGAGACCCAGTACTTC. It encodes CASSRGQEETQYF.

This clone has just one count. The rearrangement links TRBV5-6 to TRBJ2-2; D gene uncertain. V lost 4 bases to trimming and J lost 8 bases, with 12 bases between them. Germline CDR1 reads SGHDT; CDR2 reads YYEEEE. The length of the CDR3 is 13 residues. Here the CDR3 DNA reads TGTGCCAGCAGCACCGCTAGGTTGGGGGAGCTGTTTTTT. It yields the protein CASSTARLGELFF.

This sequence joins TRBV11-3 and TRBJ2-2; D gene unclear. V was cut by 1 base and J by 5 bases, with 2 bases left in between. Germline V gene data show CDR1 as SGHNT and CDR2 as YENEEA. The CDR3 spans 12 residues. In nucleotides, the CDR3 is TGTGCCAGCAGCTTAGCTACCGGGGAGCTGTTTTTT. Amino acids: CASSLATGELFF.

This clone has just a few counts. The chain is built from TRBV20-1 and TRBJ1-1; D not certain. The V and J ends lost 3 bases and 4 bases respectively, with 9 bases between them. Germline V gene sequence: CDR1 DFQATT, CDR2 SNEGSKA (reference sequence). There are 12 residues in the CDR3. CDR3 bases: TGCAGTGCTAGTCGTGACACCACTGAAGCTTTCTTT. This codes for CSASRDTTEAFF.

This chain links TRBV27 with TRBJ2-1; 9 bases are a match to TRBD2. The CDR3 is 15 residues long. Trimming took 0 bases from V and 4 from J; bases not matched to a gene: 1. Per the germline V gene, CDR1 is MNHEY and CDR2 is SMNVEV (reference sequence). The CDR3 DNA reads TGTGCCAGCAGTTTATCGCGGGGGGGGTACAATGAGCAGTTCTTC. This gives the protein CASSLSRGGYNEQFF.

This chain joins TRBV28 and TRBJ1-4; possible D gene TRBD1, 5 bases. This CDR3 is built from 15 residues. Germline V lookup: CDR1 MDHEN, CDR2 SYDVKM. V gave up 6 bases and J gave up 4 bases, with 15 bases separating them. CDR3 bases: TGTGCCAGCAGCCCCCTGCCCGGGGGTAATGAAAAACTGTTTTTT. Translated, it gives CASSPLPGGNEKLFF. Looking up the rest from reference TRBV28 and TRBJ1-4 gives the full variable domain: DVKVTQSSRYLVKRTGEKVFLECVQDMDHENMFWYRQDPGLGLRLIYFSYDVKMKEKGDIPEGYSVSREKKERFSLILESASTNQTSMYLCASSPLPGGNEKLFFGSGTQLSVL.

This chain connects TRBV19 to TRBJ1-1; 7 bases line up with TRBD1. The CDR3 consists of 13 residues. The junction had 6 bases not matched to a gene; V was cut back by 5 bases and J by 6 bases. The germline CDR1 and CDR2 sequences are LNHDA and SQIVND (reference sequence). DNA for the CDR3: TGTGCCAGTAGTGTCACAGGGGTGCCTGAAGCTTTCTTT. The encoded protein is CASSVTGVPEAFF.

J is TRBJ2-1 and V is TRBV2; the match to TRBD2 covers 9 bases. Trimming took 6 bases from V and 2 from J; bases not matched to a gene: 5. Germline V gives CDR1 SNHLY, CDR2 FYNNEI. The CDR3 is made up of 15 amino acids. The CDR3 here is CASSESSGAYNEQFF. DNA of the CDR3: TGTGCCAGCAGCGAATCTAGCGGGGCCTACAATGAGCAGTTCTTC.

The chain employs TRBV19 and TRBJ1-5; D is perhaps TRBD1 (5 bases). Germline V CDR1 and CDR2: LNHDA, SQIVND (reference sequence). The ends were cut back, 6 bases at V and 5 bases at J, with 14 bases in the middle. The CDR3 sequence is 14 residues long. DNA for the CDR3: TGTGCCAGTAGGACCAACAGGATGGATCAGCCCCAGCATTTT. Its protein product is CASRTNRMDQPQHF.

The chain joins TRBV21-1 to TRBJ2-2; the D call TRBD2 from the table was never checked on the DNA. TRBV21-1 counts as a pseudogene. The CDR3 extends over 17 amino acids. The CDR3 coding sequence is TGTGCCAGCAGCGAAGAAAAACTAGCGGGATTGACCGGGGAGCTGTTTTTT. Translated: CASSEEKLAGLTGELFF.

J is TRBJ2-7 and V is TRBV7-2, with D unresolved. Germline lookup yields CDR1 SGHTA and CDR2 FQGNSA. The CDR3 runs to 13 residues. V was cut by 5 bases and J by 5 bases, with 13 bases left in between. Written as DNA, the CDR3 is TGTGCCAGCAGCGCCGCGAACAGAGACGAGCAGTACTTC. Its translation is CASSAANRDEQYF.

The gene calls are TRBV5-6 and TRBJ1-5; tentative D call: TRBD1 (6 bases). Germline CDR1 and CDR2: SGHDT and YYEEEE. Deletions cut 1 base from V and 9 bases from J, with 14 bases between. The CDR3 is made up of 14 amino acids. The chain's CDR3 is CASSLQGGWGPQHF. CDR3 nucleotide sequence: TGTGCCAGCAGCTTGCAAGGGGGTTGGGGGCCCCAGCATTTT.

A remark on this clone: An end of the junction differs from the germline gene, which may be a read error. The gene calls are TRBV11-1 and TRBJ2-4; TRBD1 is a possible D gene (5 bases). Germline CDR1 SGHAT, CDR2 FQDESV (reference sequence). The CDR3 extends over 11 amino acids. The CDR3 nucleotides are TGTGCCAGCAGCTTCCCCTCAGGGAAGCACTTC. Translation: CASSFPSGKHF.

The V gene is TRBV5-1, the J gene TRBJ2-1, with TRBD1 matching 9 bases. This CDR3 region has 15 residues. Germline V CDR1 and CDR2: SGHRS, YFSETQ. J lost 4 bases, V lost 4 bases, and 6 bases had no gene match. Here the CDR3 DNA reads TGCGCCAGCAGCATAAGGACAGGGGATTACAATGAGCAGTTCTTC. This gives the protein CASSIRTGDYNEQFF.

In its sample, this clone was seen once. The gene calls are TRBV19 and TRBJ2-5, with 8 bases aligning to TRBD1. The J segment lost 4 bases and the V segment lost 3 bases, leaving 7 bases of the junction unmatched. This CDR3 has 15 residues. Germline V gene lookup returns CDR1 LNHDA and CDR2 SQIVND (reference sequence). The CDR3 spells CASSMRGQAVETQYF. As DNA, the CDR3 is TGTGCCAGTAGTATGAGGGGACAGGCGGTAGAGACCCAGTACTTC.

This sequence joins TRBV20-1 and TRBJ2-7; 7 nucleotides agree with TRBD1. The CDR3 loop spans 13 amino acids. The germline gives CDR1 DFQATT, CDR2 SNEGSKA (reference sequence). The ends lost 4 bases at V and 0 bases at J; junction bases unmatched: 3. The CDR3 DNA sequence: TGCAGTGCTACTGACAGGGCCTCCTACGAGCAGTACTTC. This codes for CSATDRASYEQYF.

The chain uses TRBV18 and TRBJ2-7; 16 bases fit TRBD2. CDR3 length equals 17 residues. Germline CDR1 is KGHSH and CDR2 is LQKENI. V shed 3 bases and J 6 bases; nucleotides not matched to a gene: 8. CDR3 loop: CASSPYGTSGGAFEQYF. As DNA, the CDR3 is TGTGCCAGCTCACCTTACGGGACTAGCGGGGGGGCCTTCGAGCAGTACTTC.

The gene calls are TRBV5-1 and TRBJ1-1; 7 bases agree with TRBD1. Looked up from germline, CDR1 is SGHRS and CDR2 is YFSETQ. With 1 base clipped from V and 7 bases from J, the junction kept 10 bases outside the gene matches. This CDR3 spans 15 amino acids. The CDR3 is CASSLSGQVEGEAFF. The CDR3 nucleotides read TGCGCCAGCAGCTTGTCTGGACAGGTCGAGGGTGAAGCTTTCTTT.

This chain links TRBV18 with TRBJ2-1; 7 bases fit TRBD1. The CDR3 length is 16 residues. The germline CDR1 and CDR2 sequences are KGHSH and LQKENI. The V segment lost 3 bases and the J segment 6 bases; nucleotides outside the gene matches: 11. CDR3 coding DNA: TGTGCCAGCTCACCGACGAAGGGGGCGCCGGGCAATGAGCAGTTCTTC. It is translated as CASSPTKGAPGNEQFF.